Below, 18 T cell receptor beta chains from the same sample are listed, as sequenced in a study of control samples from healthy donors and cancer patients. Profiled with immunoSEQ multiplex PCR; TCRdb holds only in-frame clones, not every one. This sample yields some 150,000 clones, of which roughly 94% are seen a single time; approximately 14% belongs to the top ten. Input material: PBMCs. These receptors were obtained from a man aged 60-69 years with colorectal cancer.

The V and J genes are TRBV7-9 and TRBJ1-1, with a tentative D call TRBD1 (5 bases). The length of the CDR3 is 14 residues. Germline loops: CDR1 SEHNR, CDR2 FQNEAQ (reference sequence). The germline V and J ends were trimmed by 5 bases and 1 base, with 11 bases remaining between them. This chain's CDR3 is CASSDTTGNTEAFF. CDR3 bases: TGTGCCAGCAGCGACACCACAGGGAACACTGAAGCTTTCTTT.

This chain links TRBV7-9 with TRBJ1-2; D gene unclear. The CDR3 is made up of 12 amino acids. In germline, CDR1 is SEHNR, CDR2 FQNEAQ (reference sequence). V was clipped by 1 base and J by 7 bases, with 7 bases between them. The CDR3 DNA reads as TGTGCCAGCAGCTTAGGGCCTAGTGGCTACACCTTC. It yields the protein CASSLGPSGYTF.

The chain uses TRBV19 and TRBJ1-6, with D unclear. The germline V gene has CDR1 LNHDA and CDR2 SQIVND (reference sequence). Between the trimmed V and J ends, which lost 6 bases and 8 bases, there was a span of 11 bases. The CDR3 sequence is 13 residues long. CDR3 DNA: TGTGCCAGTAGCAATAACGGTGATTCACCCCTCCACTTT. Its protein is CASSNNGDSPLHF.

The chain has TRBV7-9 and TRBJ1-4; 7 bases match TRBD1. The length of the CDR3 is 16 residues. The germline V gene has CDR1 SEHNR and CDR2 FQNEAQ (reference sequence). J gave up 7 bases and V 0 bases, and 8 bases lay outside the gene matches. This CDR3 is CASSLALGTVGEKLFF. DNA of the CDR3: TGTGCCAGCAGCTTAGCCCTCGGGACAGTAGGTGAAAAACTGTTTTTT. The full variable domain, with the rest looked up from reference TRBV7-9 and TRBJ1-4, is DTGVSQNPRHKITKRGQNVTFRCDPISEHNRLYWYRQTLGQGPEFLTYFQNEAQLEKSRLLSDRFSAERPKGSFSTLEIQRTEQGDSAMYLCASSLALGTVGEKLFFGSGTQLSVL.

This chain connects TRBV19 to TRBJ1-1; no firm D call. This CDR3 region has 13 residues. The germline gives CDR1 LNHDA, CDR2 SQIVND (reference sequence). V was shortened by 2 bases and J by 0 bases, with 4 bases between the two germline ends. CDR3 sequence: CASSIRMNTEAFF. The CDR3 DNA is TGTGCCAGTAGTATACGTATGAACACTGAAGCTTTCTTT.

This rearrangement joins TRBV18 to TRBJ2-5, with 8 bases matching TRBD1. CDR3 size: 14 residues. Germline V gene lookup returns CDR1 KGHSH and CDR2 LQKENI. J was trimmed by 1 base and V by 4 bases; bases with no gene match: 2. CDR3: CASSQGQAQETQYF. The CDR3 nucleotides read TGTGCCAGCTCACAGGGACAGGCCCAAGAGACCCAGTACTTC.

The V and J genes are TRBV4-1 and TRBJ2-1; D possibly uses TRBD1 or TRBD2 (6 bases each). CDR1 and CDR2 (germline): MGHRA, YSYEKL. This CDR3 is built from 16 residues. The germline V and J ends were trimmed by 3 bases and 0 bases, with 12 bases remaining between them. The CDR3 sequence is CASSHPGGHSYNEQFF. The DNA for the CDR3 is TGCGCCAGCAGCCATCCCGGGGGCCACTCCTACAATGAGCAGTTCTTC.

The chain uses TRBV5-8 and TRBJ2-7; 7 bases align to TRBD2. Germline CDR1 reads SGHTS; CDR2 reads YDEGEE. The CDR3 runs to 16 residues. The trim removed 6 bases at V and 1 base at J, leaving 13 bases unmatched. This CDR3 is CASTLGRALPSYEQYF. The CDR3, as DNA: TGTGCCAGCACCCTGGGGAGGGCTTTACCTTCCTACGAGCAGTACTTC.

The chain joins TRBV6-1 to TRBJ1-5, with D uncertain. Trimming left V 1 base short and J 7 bases short, with 5 bases between. The CDR3 length is 12 residues. Germline loops: CDR1 MNHNS, CDR2 SASEGT. The CDR3 sequence: CASSEEYQPQHF. For the CDR3, the DNA is TGTGCCAGCAGTGAAGAATACCAGCCCCAGCATTTT.

This chain joins TRBV24-1 and TRBJ2-2, with TRBD1 identical over 7 bases. J gave up 6 bases and V 10 bases, and 10 bases lay outside the gene matches. Germline assignment: CDR1 KGHDR and CDR2 SFDVKD. The CDR3 is 14 residues long. The CDR3 sequence: CATSGTAVSGELFF. The CDR3 nucleotides are TGTGCCACTTCTGGGACAGCGGTTTCCGGGGAGCTGTTTTTT.

The chain has TRBV2 and TRBJ2-3; TRBD2 aligns across 8 bases. Per the germline V gene, CDR1 is SNHLY and CDR2 is FYNNEI. This CDR3 has 12 amino acids. With 4 bases clipped from V and 6 bases from J, the junction kept 0 bases outside the gene matches. Written as DNA, the CDR3 is TGTGCCAGCAGTGGGACTAGCGATACGCAGTATTTT. It is translated as CASSGTSDTQYF.

The gene calls are TRBV3-1 (or the pseudogene TRBV3-2) and TRBJ1-1, with D unresolved. This CDR3 is 12 amino acids long. The germline V gene has CDR1 LGHDT and CDR2 YNNKEL (reference sequence). V shed 11 bases and J shed 0 bases, with 10 bases lying between them. The DNA of the CDR3 is TGTGCCTGCTTCCGGTTGAACACTGAAGCTTTCTTT. Translating it yields CACFRLNTEAFF.

The chain uses TRBV3-1 (or the pseudogene TRBV3-2) and TRBJ2-3; a possible D gene is TRBD2 (6 bases). The CDR3 totals 15 residues. Between the trimmed V and J ends, which lost 6 bases and 4 bases, there was a span of 17 bases. Germline CDR1 is LGHDT and CDR2 is YNNKEL (reference sequence). CDR3 coding DNA: TGTGCCAGCAGACCGGACTACCCTGAGGCAGATACGCAGTATTTT. Encoded protein: CASRPDYPEADTQYF.

The chain joins TRBV4-3 to TRBJ1-3; D unresolved. V lost 2 bases and J lost 0, with 11 bases in between. Germline CDR1 LGHNA, CDR2 YSLEER. There are 16 residues in the CDR3. The CDR3: CASSQLGGISGNTIYF. CDR3 DNA: TGCGCCAGCAGCCAATTAGGAGGTATCTCTGGAAACACCATATATTTT.

This clone was seen only once. V gene TRBV19 combines with J gene TRBJ1-5; D call uncertain. Germline V gene data show CDR1 as LNHDA and CDR2 as SQIVND (reference sequence). There are 16 residues in the CDR3. The V gene lost 4 bases and the J gene lost 0 bases, with 13 bases spanning the gap. The chain's CDR3 is CASSTAGSYSNQPQHF. DNA for the CDR3: TGTGCCAGTAGTACCGCGGGGTCCTATAGCAATCAGCCCCAGCATTTT.

The CDR3 sequence: CAIRGDKDYEQYF. The CDR3 DNA reads TGTGCCATCAGAGGGGACAAAGACTACGAGCAGTACTTC. V and J are TRBV10-3 and TRBJ2-7, with D perhaps matching TRBD1 (6 bases). V gave up 6 bases and J gave up 3 bases, with 12 bases separating them. Germline V gives CDR1 ENHRY, CDR2 SYGVKD. The CDR3 has 13 residues.

The count of this clone is one. The chain recombines TRBV5-1 with TRBJ1-2, with D possibly matching TRBD1 (5 bases). The germline V gene has CDR1 SGHRS and CDR2 YFSETQ. CDR3 length: 14 residues. Deletions cut 0 bases from V and 5 bases from J, with 11 bases between. The CDR3: CASSLDSGRYGYTF. CDR3 sequence (DNA): TGCGCCAGCAGCTTGGATTCAGGGAGGTATGGCTACACCTTC. The complete variable domain, with remaining parts taken from reference TRBV5-1 and TRBJ1-2, reads KAGVTQTPRYLIKTRGQQVTLSCSPISGHRSVSWYQQTPGQGLQFLFEYFSETQRNKGNFPGRFSGRQFSNSRSEMNVSTLELGDSALYLCASSLDSGRYGYTFGSGTRLTVV.

The genes are TRBV29-1 and TRBJ2-6; possibly TRBD2 for D (6 bases). Germline V gives CDR1 SQVTM, CDR2 ANQGSEA. Trimming pared 6 bases from V and 0 bases from J, leaving 9 bases between. This CDR3 has 14 residues. The CDR3 loop reads CSVMGGSGANVLTF. CDR3 sequence (DNA): TGCAGCGTGATGGGGGGCTCTGGGGCCAACGTCCTGACTTTC.